These T cell receptor beta chains were read from a single sample in a study of beta chain features in type 1 diabetes. Data came from immunoSEQ multiplex PCR; TCRdb stores just in-frame clones and leaves some out. The profile shows almost 350,000 clones, about 20% of them singletons. Sequenced input: naive CD4+ T cells from blood. The receptors were gathered from a woman in her late teens or twenties in good health. Both conserved end residues are part of each CDR3. The D gene is left open where the match is weak. Expanded clones get a size class; other rows say once, few or many, or leave the size out.

V	D	size	J	CDR3	DNA
TRBV4-3	TRBD2	.	TRBJ2-1	CASSQTGTSGGDEQFF	TGCGCCAGCAGCCAAACCGGGACTAGCGGGGGGGATGAGCAGTTCTTC
TRBV7-9	.	.	TRBJ2-1	CASSPRESSYNEQFF	TGTGCCAGCAGCCCCCGGGAGAGCTCCTACAATGAGCAGTTCTTC
TRBV9	.	.	TRBJ1-2	CASSPLGNLGYGYTF	TGTGCCAGCAGCCCCCTCGGGAACCTAGGCTATGGCTACACCTTC
TRBV30	.	.	TRBJ2-1	CAWSVEGNEQFF	TGTGCCTGGAGTGTGGAGGGAAATGAGCAGTTCTTC
TRBV11-2	.	few	TRBJ1-6	CASSRGYGNSPLHF	TGTGCCAGCAGCCGGGGGTACGGTAATTCACCCCTCCACTTT
TRBV11-3	TRBD2	.	TRBJ2-7	CASRSSGRAHEQYF	TGTGCCAGCAGGTCTAGCGGGAGGGCCCACGAGCAGTACTTC
TRBV4-1	TRBD1	.	TRBJ2-1	CASSQIQGIGNEQFF	TGCGCCAGCAGCCAGATACAGGGGATAGGGAATGAGCAGTTCTTC
TRBV7-2	.	few	TRBJ2-3	CASSPPGTDTQYF	TGTGCCAGCAGCCCACCGGGCACAGATACGCAGTATTTT
TRBV9	.	.	TRBJ2-5	CASSGTATQETQYF	TGTGCCAGCAGCGGGACAGCAACCCAAGAGACCCAGTACTTC
TRBV6-6	TRBD2	few	TRBJ2-1	CASSPGGYNEQFF	TGTGCCAGCAGTCCGGGAGGGTACAATGAGCAGTTCTTC
TRBV27	.	.	TRBJ2-1	CASSLSLEWARANNEQFF	TGTGCCAGCAGTTTATCGCTAGAATGGGCCAGGGCTAACAATGAGCAGTTCTTC
TRBV29-1	TRBD1	few	TRBJ2-1	CSGIQGASYNEQFF	TGCAGCGGGATACAGGGGGCCTCCTACAATGAGCAGTTCTTC
TRBV5-8	.	few	TRBJ2-5	CASSSGQYQETQYF	TGTGCCAGCAGCTCAGGACAGTACCAAGAGACCCAGTACTTC
TRBV9	TRBD1	.	TRBJ2-7	CASSPRDSPYRTTYEQYF	TGTGCCAGCAGCCCCAGGGACAGTCCCTATAGGACGACCTACGAGCAGTACTTC
TRBV2	.	.	TRBJ2-2	CASRRQTGYTGELFF	TGTGCCAGCAGGAGACAAACTGGCTACACCGGGGAGCTGTTTTTT
TRBV2	.	.	TRBJ2-1	CASTLLDEQFF	TGTGCCAGCACCCTGTTAGATGAGCAGTTCTTC
TRBV2	.	few	TRBJ1-1	CASSAFRRTEAFF	TGTGCCAGCAGCGCCTTCCGGAGGACTGAAGCTTTCTTT
TRBV7-2	.	.	TRBJ1-1	CASSSIRGLYTEAFF	TGTGCCAGCAGCTCGATACGGGGGTTGTACACTGAAGCTTTCTTT
TRBV29-1	TRBD2	.	TRBJ2-2	CSVDTGLAGVEAGELFF	TGCAGCGTTGACACGGGACTAGCGGGAGTTGAAGCCGGGGAGCTGTTTTTT
TRBV2	.	.	TRBJ1-3	CASSVDWSSGNTIYF	TGTGCCAGCAGTGTGGACTGGTCCTCTGGAAACACCATATATTTT
TRBV6-5	TRBD1	few	TRBJ2-5	CASILGGVRQTQYF	TGTGCCAGCATCCTAGGGGGCGTGAGGCAGACCCAGTACTTC
TRBV13	.	few	TRBJ1-2	CASSFRRASLYGYTF	TGTGCCAGCAGCTTTCGGAGGGCCTCTCTCTATGGCTACACCTTC
TRBV30	TRBD1	few	TRBJ1-3	CAWSGTGRSSGNTIYF	TGTGCCTGGAGTGGGACAGGGCGAAGCTCTGGAAACACCATATATTTT
TRBV30	TRBD2	.	TRBJ2-1	CAWSVAGGPFPHNEQFF	TGTGCCTGGAGTGTAGCGGGGGGGCCTTTTCCCCACAATGAGCAGTTCTTC
TRBV19	.	.	TRBJ1-2	CASTHRTTYGYTF	TGTGCCAGTACCCACAGGACCACCTATGGCTACACCTTC
TRBV18	.	few	TRBJ2-7	CASSPPYRSYEQYF	TGTGCCAGCTCACCACCGTACAGGTCCTACGAGCAGTACTTC
TRBV27	.	few	TRBJ2-5	CASSLTGGGETQYF	TGTGCCAGCAGTTTAACTGGGGGAGGAGAGACCCAGTACTTC
TRBV7-9	.	.	TRBJ2-5	CASSQPWGPEQETQYF	TGTGCCAGCAGTCAACCCTGGGGGCCAGAACAAGAGACCCAGTACTTC
TRBV30	.	.	TRBJ2-7	CAWSPSRDFRTYEQYF	TGTGCCTGGAGTCCCTCCCGGGACTTCCGAACCTACGAGCAGTACTTC
TRBV25-1	TRBD2	.	TRBJ2-5	CASGVDGGVSETQYF	TGTGCCAGCGGAGTCGATGGGGGGGTGTCAGAGACCCAGTACTTC
TRBV30	TRBD2	few	TRBJ2-3	CAWSTSGGADTQYF	TGTGCCTGGTCGACTAGCGGGGGGGCAGATACGCAGTATTTT
TRBV19	.	few	TRBJ1-5	CASSTPGEGSNQPQHF	TGTGCCAGTAGTACACCAGGGGAGGGTAGCAATCAGCCCCAGCATTTT